These 26 T cell receptor beta chains were all obtained from the same sample, sequenced in a study of T cell repertoires in cytomegalovirus infection. TCRdb passed the reads through MiXCR, listing each CDR3 protein once. The repertoire consists of almost 550,000 distinct CDR3 sequences, with approximately 17% occurring once and the leading ten covering 20% to 30%. Input material: CD8+ T cells from PBMCs. These receptors all come from a human donor in good health (CMV status not recorded). Some clones in this sample may be carry-over from other donors' samples.

The gene calls are TRBV14 and TRBJ2-7; D gene unclear. Trimming removed 3 bases at V and 3 bases at J, with 15 bases between. CDR3 length equals 15 residues. Germline lookup yields CDR1 SGHDN and CDR2 FVKESK. This CDR3 is CASSQHSNPHYEQYF. The CDR3 bases are TGTGCCAGCAGCCAGCACAGCAACCCTCACTACGAGCAGTACTTC.

This clonotype was seen ten or more times. The gene calls are TRBV2 and TRBJ2-7; 7 nucleotides agree with TRBD1. Germline CDR1 reads SNHLY; CDR2 reads FYNNEI. This CDR3 is built from 11 residues. The V segment lost 9 bases and the J segment 6 bases; nucleotides outside the gene matches: 5. DNA of the CDR3: TGTGCCAGACAGGGGTTACCCGAGCAGTACTTC. Translation: CARQGLPEQYF.

This clonotype has a count of ten or more. This chain links TRBV7-8 with TRBJ1-2; no clear D gene. V lost 1 base and J 4 bases, leaving 10 bases between the germline ends. The CDR3 has 14 residues. Looked up from germline, CDR1 is SGHVS and CDR2 is FQNEAQ. CDR3 protein: CASSLDSGSYGYTF. The CDR3 coding sequence is TGTGCCAGCAGCTTAGACTCCGGATCCTATGGCTACACCTTC.

This clonotype was seen at least ten times. V and J are TRBV5-1 and TRBJ2-3; D gene unclear. This CDR3 comprises 13 residues. The germline CDR1 and CDR2 sequences are SGHRS and YFSETQ. V lost 0 bases to trimming and J lost 3 bases, with 5 bases between them. The DNA of the CDR3 is TGCGCCAGCAGCTTGGATGCGACAGATACGCAGTATTTT. This translates into CASSLDATDTQYF.

This clonotype was observed many times. The chain recombines TRBV29-1 with TRBJ1-3; unclear D gene. Germline lookup yields CDR1 SQVTM and CDR2 ANQGSEA. This CDR3 spans 11 amino acids. V lost 4 bases, J lost 6 bases, and 7 bases lay in between. This CDR3 is CSVGTQNTIYF. In DNA form, the CDR3 reads TGCAGCGTTGGGACCCAAAACACCATATATTTT.

This clonotype has a count of ten or more. The gene calls are TRBV24-1 and TRBJ1-3, with unresolved D. V was trimmed by 1 base and J by 0 bases, leaving 9 bases between them. Germline-derived CDR1 and CDR2 are KGHDR and SFDVKD. The CDR3 loop spans 16 amino acids. This CDR3 reads CATSDLASLSGNTIYF. DNA of the CDR3: TGTGCCACCAGTGATTTAGCCAGTCTCTCTGGAAACACCATATATTTT.

This clonotype has only a few counts. V usage is TRBV5-6 and J usage is TRBJ2-3; D call uncertain. Germline CDR1 and CDR2: SGHDT and YYEEEE. The V and J ends lost 5 bases and 2 bases respectively, with 15 bases between them. This CDR3 comprises 15 residues. CDR3 coding DNA: TGTGCCAGCAGACGAACACAATTACCCACAGATACGCAGTATTTT. Translated: CASRRTQLPTDTQYF.

This clonotype has ten or more counts. The V gene is TRBV28, the J gene TRBJ2-6; D possibly uses TRBD1 or TRBD2 (5 bases each). The CDR3 loop spans 20 amino acids. Germline CDR1 and CDR2: MDHEN and SYDVKM. Trimming pared 3 bases from V and 0 bases from J, leaving 21 bases between. CDR3 in DNA: TGTGCCAGCAGTTTCCCTACAAACAGGAAGAGGGGCTCTGGGGCCAACGTCCTGACTTTC. Amino acid sequence: CASSFPTNRKRGSGANVLTF.

This clonotype came up once. The chain links TRBV6-6 to TRBJ1-5, with D perhaps TRBD1 (6 bases). The germline gives CDR1 MNHNY, CDR2 SVGAGI (reference sequence). This CDR3 has 13 residues. Trimming removed 2 bases from V and 7 bases from J, with 9 bases in between. The CDR3 protein is CASSYNRDQPQHF. CDR3 DNA sequence: TGTGCCAGCAGTTACAACAGGGACCAGCCCCAGCATTTT.

This clonotype has a handful of counts. The chain carries TRBV10-1 and TRBJ1-3, with a tentative D call TRBD1 (6 bases). CDR3 length: 13 residues. Per the germline V gene, CDR1 is WNHNN and CDR2 is SYGVQD (reference sequence). V was trimmed by 4 bases and J by 4 bases, leaving 8 bases between them. The CDR3 loop is CASSAGQGNTIYF. The CDR3 DNA follows: TGCGCCAGCAGTGCCGGACAGGGAAACACCATATATTTT.

In its sample, this clonotype was seen a few times. The V gene is TRBV3-1, the J gene TRBJ1-1, with 8 positions matching TRBD1. The V and J ends lost 3 bases and 7 bases, in that order; junction bases with no gene match: 22. CDR3 length: 19 residues. Germline-derived CDR1 and CDR2 are LGHDT and YNNKEL (reference sequence). DNA of the CDR3: TGTGCCAGCAGCCAGGGCAGACGCTCTCCAGGGGGCAAGCGAGGTGAAGCTTTCTTT. It yields the protein CASSQGRRSPGGKRGEAFF.

This clonotype has more than one count but fewer than ten. The genes are TRBV19 and TRBJ2-3, with D possibly matching TRBD2 (5 bases). The germline gives CDR1 LNHDA, CDR2 SQIVND (reference sequence). The V end was cut by 7 bases, the J end by 0 bases, with 11 bases between. The CDR3 extends over 14 amino acids. The CDR3 DNA follows: TGTGCCAGTACGGGCGGGCTTAGCACAGATACGCAGTATTTT. Its protein product is CASTGGLSTDTQYF.

This clonotype has ten or more counts. This sequence joins TRBV7-6 and TRBJ2-7; TRBD2 is a possible D gene (6 bases). Trimming removed 3 bases at V and 1 base at J, with 13 bases between. CDR3 length: 15 amino acids. CDR1 is SGHVS, CDR2 FNYEAQ, per germline. The chain's CDR3 is CASSLGRDLSYEQYF. CDR3 bases: TGTGCCAGCAGCTTGGGGCGGGACCTATCCTACGAGCAGTACTTC.

This clonotype was seen a single time. The chain couples TRBV2 to TRBJ1-6; D is perhaps TRBD1 (5 bases). CDR1 and CDR2 from the germline V gene are SNHLY and FYNNEI. The CDR3 sequence is 13 residues long. Trimming cost V 8 bases and J 10 bases, with 15 bases left between them. CDR3 loop: CASAGRVASPLHF. CDR3 bases: TGTGCCAGCGCCGGCAGGGTAGCCTCACCCCTCCACTTT.

This clonotype has at least ten counts. The J gene is TRBJ1-3, the V gene TRBV7-6; 7 bases are a match to TRBD1. The CDR3 covers 15 residues. Germline CDR1 reads SGHVS; CDR2 reads FNYEAQ. V dropped 4 bases and J dropped 0; count of bases not matched to a gene: 3. CDR3 coding DNA: TGTGCCAGCAGCTCCAACAGGGGCTCTGGAAACACCATATATTTT. It encodes CASSSNRGSGNTIYF.

The chain links TRBV14 to TRBJ1-3; 8 positions match TRBD1. The trim removed 1 base at V and 7 bases at J, leaving 15 bases unmatched. Germline V gene data show CDR1 as SGHDN and CDR2 as FVKESK. The CDR3 consists of 18 residues. As DNA, the CDR3 is TGTGCCAGCAGCCAAGTCTCGGCCCCTCAGGGACAGGAGAACACCATATATTTT. The encoded protein is CASSQVSAPQGQENTIYF. Full variable domain (missing parts from reference TRBV14 and TRBJ1-3): EAGVTQFPSHSVIEKGQTVTLRCDPISGHDNLYWYRRVMGKEIKFLLHFVKESKQDESGMPNNRFLAERTGGTYSTLKVQPAELEDSGVYFCASSQVSAPQGQENTIYFGEGSWLTVV.

The table lists this clonotype with many counts. The chain recombines TRBV6-1 with TRBJ2-7; the match to TRBD1 covers 7 bases. Germline loops: CDR1 MNHNS, CDR2 SASEGT. V shed 7 bases, J shed 0 bases, and the junction held 27 bases outside the gene matches. The CDR3 runs 21 residues. This CDR3 reads CASTPLVGPGTVLTYSYEQYF. In DNA, the CDR3 is TGTGCCAGCACCCCTTTGGTCGGGCCCGGGACAGTTCTCACCTACTCCTACGAGCAGTACTTC.

The J gene is TRBJ1-5, the V gene TRBV3-1; maybe TRBD1 (6 bases). This CDR3 region has 14 residues. From germline, CDR1 is LGHDT and CDR2 YNNKEL (reference sequence). V lost 4 bases and J 7 bases, leaving 14 bases between the germline ends. Here the CDR3 reads CASSPGQFGQPQHF. CDR3 DNA: TGTGCCAGCAGCCCAGGACAGTTTGGCCAGCCCCAGCATTTT. The complete variable domain, with remaining parts taken from reference TRBV3-1 and TRBJ1-5, reads DTAVSQTPKYLVTQMGNDKSIKCEQNLGHDTMYWYKQDSKKFLKIMFSYNNKELIINETVPNRFSPKSPDKAHLNLHINSLELGDSAVYFCASSPGQFGQPQHFGDGTRLSIL.

This clonotype was seen only a few times. The chain uses TRBV27 and TRBJ2-7; 7 bases agree with TRBD1. Germline-derived CDR1 and CDR2 are MNHEY and SMNVEV (reference sequence). CDR3 length: 16 residues. V lost 4 bases, J lost 0 bases, and 9 bases stayed unmatched. The CDR3 bases are TGTGCCAGCAGTTCCTCCTCGGGACAGCTCTCCTACGAGCAGTACTTC. Its protein product is CASSSSSGQLSYEQYF.

This clonotype was observed a few times. The J gene is TRBJ2-5, the V gene TRBV27; 7 nucleotides line up with TRBD1. CDR3 length: 15 residues. V shed 5 bases and J 5 bases; nucleotides not matched to a gene: 11. The germline V gene has CDR1 MNHEY and CDR2 SMNVEV (reference sequence). The DNA of the CDR3 is TGTGCCAGCAGTACAAATTTAGACAGGGTTGAGACCCAGTACTTC. Protein product: CASSTNLDRVETQYF.

In this sample, this clonotype turned up many times. The chain is built from TRBV24-1 and TRBJ2-1; TRBD1 agrees at 8 bases. V was clipped by 2 bases and J by 8 bases; unmatched bases: 7. This CDR3 has 15 amino acids. Germline loops: CDR1 KGHDR, CDR2 SFDVKD. Written as DNA, the CDR3 is TGTGCCACCAGTGATTACAGGGGGGTAATTGATGAGCAGTTCTTC. It specifies CATSDYRGVIDEQFF.

In regard to this clonotype: No conserved phenylalanine or tryptophan is present at the end of the CDR3, so a read error is the likely explanation. The chain combines TRBV29-1 with TRBJ1-1; 7 bases are a match to TRBD1. The CDR3 is 14 residues long. V was pared by 0 bases and J by 11 bases, with 12 bases of the junction left unmatched. Per germline, CDR1 SQVTM and CDR2 ANQGSEA. CDR3 in DNA: TGCAGCGTTGAAGATCGGGTTAGGGGGCGCCGGGCTTTCTCT. This encodes CSVEDRVRGRRAFS.

The gene calls are TRBV15 and TRBJ2-7, with a weak D call TRBD2 (5 bases). Per the germline V gene, CDR1 is LNHNV and CDR2 is YYDKDF (reference sequence). The CDR3 loop spans 14 amino acids. V was shortened by 5 bases and J by 3 bases, with 14 bases between the two germline ends. The CDR3 nucleotides are TGTGCCACCAGCCCATCCCGGGGTAACTACGAGCAGTACTTC. Protein: CATSPSRGNYEQYF.

This clonotype was seen repeatedly, ten times or more. The CDR3 bases are TGTGCCAGCAGCGGGCGAGATATCAGCTCTGGAAACACCATATATTTT. It is translated as CASSGRDISSGNTIYF. This chain connects TRBV7-4 to TRBJ1-3; D call uncertain. Germline CDR1 is SGHVT and CDR2 is SQSDAQ. This CDR3 has 16 amino acids. V lost 5 bases and J lost 0, with 14 bases in between.

This clonotype was seen at least ten times. The genes are TRBV12-3 or TRBV12-4 and TRBJ1-2, with D possibly matching TRBD1 (6 bases). Trimming stripped 0 bases from V and 4 bases from J, with 12 bases between. This CDR3 is built from 15 residues. Here the CDR3 reads CASSLANRVGYGYTF. DNA of the CDR3: TGTGCCAGCAGTTTAGCAAACAGGGTTGGCTATGGCTACACCTTC.

This clonotype was seen many times. V and J are TRBV4-2 and TRBJ2-7; 7 bases line up with TRBD1. Germline V gives CDR1 LGHNA, CDR2 YNFKEQ. The CDR3 totals 15 residues. V shed 3 bases, J shed 0 bases, and the junction held 5 bases outside the gene matches. In DNA, the CDR3 is TGTGCCAGCAGCCAGTGGGACAGCTTCTCCTACGAGCAGTACTTC. Protein: CASSQWDSFSYEQYF.